This TCR beta chain was captured in a study of T cells in Graves' hyperthyroidism and ophthalmopathy. Findings and limits, study-wide: Ophthalmopathy and stable hyperthyroidism were told apart by a 13 V-J model.

About this clonotype itself: Its antigen is currently unknown.

RNA transcripts gave rise to amplified TCR beta CDR3 regions. First-round RT-PCR of the TCR CDR3 relied on the HTBI primer set. TCRdb re-called the multiplex PCR reads with MiXCR, one entry per CDR3 protein. Of fewer than 800,000 distinct CDR3 sequences in the sample, roughly 17% were seen once. This CDR3 has 16 residues. Germline lookup yields CDR1 SGHDT and CDR2 YYEEEE. The ends lost 4 bases at V and 2 bases at J; junction bases unmatched: 9. Over 18 months, lack of ophthalmopathy progression marked Graves' hyperthyroidism as stable. The TCR was taken from a man aged 18 to 29 with Graves' hyperthyroidism. The rearrangement joins TRBV5-6 to TRBJ2-7; the match to TRBD2 covers 10 bases. The sample was blood. Here the CDR3 DNA reads TGTGCCAGCAGCGGTAATCTAGCGGGAGAACCCTACGAGCAGTACTTC. Protein product: CASSGNLAGEPYEQYF.